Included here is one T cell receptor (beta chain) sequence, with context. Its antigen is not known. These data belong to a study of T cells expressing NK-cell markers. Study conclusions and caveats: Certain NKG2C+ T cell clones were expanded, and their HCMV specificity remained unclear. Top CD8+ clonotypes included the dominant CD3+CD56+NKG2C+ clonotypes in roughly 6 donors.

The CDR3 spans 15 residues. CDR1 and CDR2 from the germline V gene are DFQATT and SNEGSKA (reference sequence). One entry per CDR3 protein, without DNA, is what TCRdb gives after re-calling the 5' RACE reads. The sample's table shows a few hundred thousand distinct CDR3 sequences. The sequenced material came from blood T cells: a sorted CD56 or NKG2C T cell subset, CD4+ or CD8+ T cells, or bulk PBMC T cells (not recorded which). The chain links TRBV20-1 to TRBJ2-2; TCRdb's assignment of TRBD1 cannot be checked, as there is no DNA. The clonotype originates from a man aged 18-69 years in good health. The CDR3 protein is CSARKTGMNTGELFF.